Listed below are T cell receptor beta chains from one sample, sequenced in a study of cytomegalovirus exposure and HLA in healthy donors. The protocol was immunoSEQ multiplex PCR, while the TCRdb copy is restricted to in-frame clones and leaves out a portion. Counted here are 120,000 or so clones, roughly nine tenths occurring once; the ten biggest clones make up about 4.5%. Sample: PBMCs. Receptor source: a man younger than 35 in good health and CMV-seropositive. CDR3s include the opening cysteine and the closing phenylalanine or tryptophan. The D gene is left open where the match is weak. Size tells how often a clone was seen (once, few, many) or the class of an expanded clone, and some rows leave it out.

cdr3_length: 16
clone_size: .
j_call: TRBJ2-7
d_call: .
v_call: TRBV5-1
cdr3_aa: CASSFLGAGRRDEQYF
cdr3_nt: TGCGCCAGCAGCTTCTTGGGGGCAGGGAGACGTGACGAGCAGTACTTC

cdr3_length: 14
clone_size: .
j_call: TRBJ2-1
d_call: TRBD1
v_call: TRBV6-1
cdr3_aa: CASSEGTGGNEQFF
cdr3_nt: TGTGCCAGCAGTGAAGGGACAGGCGGCAATGAGCAGTTCTTC

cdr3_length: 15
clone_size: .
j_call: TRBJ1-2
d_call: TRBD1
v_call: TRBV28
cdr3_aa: CASSLGGQGRSGYTF
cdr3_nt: TGTGCCAGCAGTTTGGGTGGACAGGGGAGATCGGGCTACACCTTC

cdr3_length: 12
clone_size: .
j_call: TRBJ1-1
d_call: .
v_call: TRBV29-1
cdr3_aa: CSVVLMNTEAFF
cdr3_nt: TGCAGCGTTGTGCTAATGAACACTGAAGCTTTCTTT

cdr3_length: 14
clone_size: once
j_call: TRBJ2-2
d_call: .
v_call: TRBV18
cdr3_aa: CATEERARTGELFF
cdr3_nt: TGTGCCACGGAGGAGCGGGCGAGGACCGGGGAGCTGTTTTTT

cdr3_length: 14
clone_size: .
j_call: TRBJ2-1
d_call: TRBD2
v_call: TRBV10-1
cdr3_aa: CASSEGTSFDEQFF
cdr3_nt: TGCGCCAGCAGTGAGGGGACTAGCTTTGATGAGCAGTTCTTC

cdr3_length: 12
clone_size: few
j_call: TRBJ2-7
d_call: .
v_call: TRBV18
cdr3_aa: CASSPAGDEQYF
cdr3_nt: TGTGCCAGCTCACCAGCCGGGGACGAGCAGTACTTC

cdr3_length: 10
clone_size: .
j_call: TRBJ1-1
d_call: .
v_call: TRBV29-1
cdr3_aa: CSAGISEAFF
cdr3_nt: TGCAGCGCAGGAATAAGTGAAGCTTTCTTT

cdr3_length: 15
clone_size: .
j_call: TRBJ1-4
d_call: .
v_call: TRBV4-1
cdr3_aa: CASSQVWAANEKLFF
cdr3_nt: TGCGCCAGCAGCCAAGTCTGGGCTGCTAATGAAAAACTGTTTTTT

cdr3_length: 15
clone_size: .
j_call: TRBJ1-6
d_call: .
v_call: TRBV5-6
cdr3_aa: CASSPSRGGGSPLHF
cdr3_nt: TGTGCCAGCAGCCCCTCTAGAGGGGGAGGGTCACCCCTCCACTTT

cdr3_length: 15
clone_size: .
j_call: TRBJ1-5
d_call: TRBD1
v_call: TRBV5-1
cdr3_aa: CASTATGDSNQPQHF
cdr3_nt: TGCGCCAGCACTGCGACAGGGGATAGCAATCAGCCCCAGCATTTT

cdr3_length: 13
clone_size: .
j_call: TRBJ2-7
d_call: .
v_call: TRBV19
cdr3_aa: CASSIDDRGEQYF
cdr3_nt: TGTGCCAGTAGTATAGATGACCGGGGAGAGCAGTACTTC

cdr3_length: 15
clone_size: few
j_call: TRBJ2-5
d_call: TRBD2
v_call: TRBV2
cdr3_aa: CASRSGTSRRETQYF
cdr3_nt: TGTGCCAGCAGGTCCGGGACTAGTAGGCGAGAGACCCAGTACTTC

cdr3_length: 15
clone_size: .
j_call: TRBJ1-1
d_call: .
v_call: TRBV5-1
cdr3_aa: CASSLGAGANTEAFF
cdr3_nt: TGCGCCAGCAGCTTAGGTGCAGGGGCAAACACTGAAGCTTTCTTT

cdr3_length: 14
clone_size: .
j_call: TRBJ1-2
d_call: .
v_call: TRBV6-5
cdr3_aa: CASSYRMDSHGYTF
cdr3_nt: TGTGCCAGCAGTTACCGGATGGACAGTCATGGCTACACCTTC

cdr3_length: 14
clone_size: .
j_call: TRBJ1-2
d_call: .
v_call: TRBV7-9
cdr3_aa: CASTSSPRNGGYTF
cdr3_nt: TGTGCCAGCACGTCTTCCCCGAGGAATGGAGGCTACACCTTC

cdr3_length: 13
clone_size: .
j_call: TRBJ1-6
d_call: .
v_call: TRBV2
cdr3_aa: CASRTDINSPLHF
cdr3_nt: TGTGCCAGCAGGACAGATATTAATTCACCCCTCCACTTT

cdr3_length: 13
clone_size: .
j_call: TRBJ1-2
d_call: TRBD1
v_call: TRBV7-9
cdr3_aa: CASSLQGHYGYTF
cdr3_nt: TGTGCCAGCAGCCTACAGGGGCACTATGGCTACACCTTC

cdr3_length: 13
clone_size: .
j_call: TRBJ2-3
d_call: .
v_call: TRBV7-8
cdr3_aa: CASSLVVLDTQYF
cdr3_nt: TGTGCCAGCAGCTTAGTAGTGCTGGATACGCAGTATTTT

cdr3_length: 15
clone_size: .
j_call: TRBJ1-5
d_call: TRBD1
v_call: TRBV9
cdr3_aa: CASSPGTASNQPQHF
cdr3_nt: TGTGCCAGCAGCCCCGGGACAGCGAGCAATCAGCCCCAGCATTTT

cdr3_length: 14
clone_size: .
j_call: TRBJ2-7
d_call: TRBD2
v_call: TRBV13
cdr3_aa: CASSSPSGGYEQYF
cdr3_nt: TGTGCCAGCAGCTCCCCTAGCGGGGGTTACGAGCAGTACTTC

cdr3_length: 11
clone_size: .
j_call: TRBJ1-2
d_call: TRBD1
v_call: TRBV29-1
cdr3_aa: CSAQGAKGYTF
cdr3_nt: TGCAGCGCTCAGGGGGCCAAGGGCTACACCTTC

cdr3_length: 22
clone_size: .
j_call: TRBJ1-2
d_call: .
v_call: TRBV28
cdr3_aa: CATLNFRGPIHPGTTRNYGYTF
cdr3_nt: TGTGCCACCCTTAACTTCAGGGGTCCAATTCACCCGGGCACCACACGAAACTATGGCTACACCTTC

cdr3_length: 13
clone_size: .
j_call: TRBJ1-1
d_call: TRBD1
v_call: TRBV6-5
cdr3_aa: CASSYSSQGGAFF
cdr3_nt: TGTGCCAGCAGTTACTCTTCACAGGGGGGAGCTTTCTTT

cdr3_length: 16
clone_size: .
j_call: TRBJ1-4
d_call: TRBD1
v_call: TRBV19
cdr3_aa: CASTNHRRGLNEKLFF
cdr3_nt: TGTGCCAGTACCAATCACCGGAGGGGGCTCAATGAAAAACTGTTTTTT

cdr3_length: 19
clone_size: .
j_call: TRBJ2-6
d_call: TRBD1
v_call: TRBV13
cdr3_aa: CASSYRPGTGSSGANVLTF
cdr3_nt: TGTGCCAGCAGCTACCGGCCCGGGACAGGGAGTTCTGGGGCCAACGTCCTGACTTTC

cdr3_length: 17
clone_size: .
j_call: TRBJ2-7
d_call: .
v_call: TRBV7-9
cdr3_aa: CASSLALRQREQHEQYF
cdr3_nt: TGTGCCAGCAGCTTAGCCCTGCGTCAAAGGGAGCAGCACGAGCAGTACTTC

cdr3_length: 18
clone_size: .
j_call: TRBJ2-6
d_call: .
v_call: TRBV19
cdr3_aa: CASSIVEGPGIGANVLTF
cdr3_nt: TGTGCCAGTAGTATAGTGGAGGGTCCAGGGATCGGGGCCAACGTCCTGACTTTC

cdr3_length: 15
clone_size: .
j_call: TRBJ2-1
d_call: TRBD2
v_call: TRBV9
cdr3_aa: CASSGGAGPYNEQFF
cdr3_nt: TGTGCCAGCAGCGGGGGAGCGGGGCCCTACAATGAGCAGTTCTTC

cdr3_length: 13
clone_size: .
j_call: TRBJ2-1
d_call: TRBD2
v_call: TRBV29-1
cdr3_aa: CSVRTSGAGEQFF
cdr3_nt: TGCAGCGTTCGGACTAGCGGGGCGGGTGAGCAGTTCTTC

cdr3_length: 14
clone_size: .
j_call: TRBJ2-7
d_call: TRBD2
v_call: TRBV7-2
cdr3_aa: CASSLGTSGDEQYF
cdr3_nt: TGTGCCAGCAGCTTAGGGACTAGCGGGGACGAGCAGTACTTC

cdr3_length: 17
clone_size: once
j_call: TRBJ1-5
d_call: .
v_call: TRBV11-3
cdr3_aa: CASSLKSLRREGQPQHF
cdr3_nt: TGTGCCAGCAGCCTCAAGTCATTGCGGCGGGAAGGACAGCCCCAGCATTTT

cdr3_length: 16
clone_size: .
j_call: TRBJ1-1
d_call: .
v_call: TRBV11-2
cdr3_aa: CASTLGWGGAGTEAFF
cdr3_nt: TGTGCCAGCACCTTAGGGTGGGGGGGCGCTGGCACTGAAGCTTTCTTT

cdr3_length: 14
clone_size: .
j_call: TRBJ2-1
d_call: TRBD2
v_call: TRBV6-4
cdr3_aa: CASRTSGGASEQFF
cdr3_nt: TGTGCCTCACGGACTAGCGGGGGAGCGAGTGAGCAGTTCTTC

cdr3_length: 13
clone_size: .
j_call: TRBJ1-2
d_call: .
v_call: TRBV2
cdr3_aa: CASRGGPNYGYTF
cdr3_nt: TGTGCCAGCAGAGGTGGGCCTAACTATGGCTACACCTTC

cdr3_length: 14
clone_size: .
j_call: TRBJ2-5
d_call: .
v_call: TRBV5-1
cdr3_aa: CASSLVSGEETQYF
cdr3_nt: TGCGCCAGCAGCTTGGTGTCAGGGGAAGAGACCCAGTACTTC

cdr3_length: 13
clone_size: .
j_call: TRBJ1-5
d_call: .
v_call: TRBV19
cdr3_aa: CASSTTGIQPQHF
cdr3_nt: TGTGCCAGTAGTACTACAGGGATTCAGCCCCAGCATTTT

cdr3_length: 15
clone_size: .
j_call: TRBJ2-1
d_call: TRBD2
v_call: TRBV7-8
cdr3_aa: CASSLVAGGRNEQFF
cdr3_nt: TGTGCCAGCAGCTTAGTAGCGGGGGGGCGTAATGAGCAGTTCTTC

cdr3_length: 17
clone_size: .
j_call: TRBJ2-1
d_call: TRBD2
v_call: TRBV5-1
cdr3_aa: CASSYGLAGTEYNEQFF
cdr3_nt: TGCGCCAGCAGTTACGGACTAGCGGGGACTGAATACAATGAGCAGTTCTTC

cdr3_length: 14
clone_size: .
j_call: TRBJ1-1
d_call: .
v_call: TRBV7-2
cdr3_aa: CASSFGGENTEAFF
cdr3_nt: TGTGCCAGCAGCTTCGGGGGGGAGAACACTGAAGCTTTCTTT

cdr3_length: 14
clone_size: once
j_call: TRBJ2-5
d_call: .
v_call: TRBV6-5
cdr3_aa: CASSPGLALGTQYF
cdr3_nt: TGTGCCAGCAGCCCTGGACTGGCTCTCGGGACCCAGTACTTC

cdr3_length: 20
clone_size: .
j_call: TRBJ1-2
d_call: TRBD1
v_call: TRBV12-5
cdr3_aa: CASGSDLQTRGQGVSDGYTF
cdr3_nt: TGTGCTAGTGGCTCCGACTTACAAACTAGGGGACAGGGGGTTTCGGATGGCTACACCTTC

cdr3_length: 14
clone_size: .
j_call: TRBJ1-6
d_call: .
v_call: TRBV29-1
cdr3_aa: CSVREGQRNSPLHF
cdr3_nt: TGCAGCGTTCGGGAGGGACAAAGGAATTCACCCCTCCACTTT

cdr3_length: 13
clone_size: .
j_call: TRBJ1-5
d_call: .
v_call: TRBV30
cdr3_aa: CAWSVQSNQPQHF
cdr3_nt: TGTGCCTGGAGTGTACAGAGTAATCAGCCCCAGCATTTT